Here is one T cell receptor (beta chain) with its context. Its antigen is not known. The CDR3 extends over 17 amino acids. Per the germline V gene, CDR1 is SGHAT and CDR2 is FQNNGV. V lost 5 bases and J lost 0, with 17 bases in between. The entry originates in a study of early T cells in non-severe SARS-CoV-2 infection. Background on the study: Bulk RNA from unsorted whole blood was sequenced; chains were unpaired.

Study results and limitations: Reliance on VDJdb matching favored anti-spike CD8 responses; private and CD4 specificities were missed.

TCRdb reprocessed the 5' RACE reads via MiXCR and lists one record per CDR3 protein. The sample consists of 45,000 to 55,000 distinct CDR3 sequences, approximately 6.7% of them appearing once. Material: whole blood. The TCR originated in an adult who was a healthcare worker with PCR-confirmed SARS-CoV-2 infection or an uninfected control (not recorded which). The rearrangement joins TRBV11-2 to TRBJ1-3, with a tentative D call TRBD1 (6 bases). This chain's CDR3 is CASSPVTGPASGNTIYF. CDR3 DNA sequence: TGTGCCAGCAGCCCTGTTACAGGGCCCGCCTCTGGAAACACCATATATTTT. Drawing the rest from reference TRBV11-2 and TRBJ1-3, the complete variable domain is EAGVAQSPRYKIIEKRQSVAFWCNPISGHATLYWYQQILGQGPKLLIQFQNNGVVDDSQLPKDRFSAERLKGVDSTLKIQPAKLEDSAVYLCASSPVTGPASGNTIYFGEGSWLTVV.